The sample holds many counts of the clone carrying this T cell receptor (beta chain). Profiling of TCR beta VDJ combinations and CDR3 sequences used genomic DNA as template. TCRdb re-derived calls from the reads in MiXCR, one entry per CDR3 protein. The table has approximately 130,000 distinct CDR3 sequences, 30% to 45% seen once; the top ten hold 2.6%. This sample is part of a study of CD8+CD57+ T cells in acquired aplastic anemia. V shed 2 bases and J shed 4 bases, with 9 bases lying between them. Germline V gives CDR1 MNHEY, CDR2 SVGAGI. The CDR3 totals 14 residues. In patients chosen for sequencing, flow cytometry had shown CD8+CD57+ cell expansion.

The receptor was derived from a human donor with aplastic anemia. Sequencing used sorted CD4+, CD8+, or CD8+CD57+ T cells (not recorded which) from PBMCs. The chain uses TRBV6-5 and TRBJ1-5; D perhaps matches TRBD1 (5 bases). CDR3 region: CASSYPTGNQPQHF. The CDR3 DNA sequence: TGTGCCAGCAGTTACCCTACAGGAAATCAGCCCCAGCATTTT.